This T cell receptor (beta chain) was profiled in a study of blood T cell repertoires in COVID-19 (TCRdb year 2020). Study-wide context: Samples covering the acute and convalescent phases of COVID-19 were provided by collaborators in the United States, Italy and Spain. The repertoires were released in a freely available public database meant as a resource for research on the immune response to SARS-CoV-2. The material from the prospective study consisted of cDNA or gDNA derived from T cells, B-cell-depleted T cells, or PBMCs. Deeply sampled blood TCRbeta repertoires from subjects exposed to, actively infected with, or recovered from COVID-19 were included in the dataset. The sample metadata nearly always contained a de-identified subject ID, COVID-19 status, age in years and sex. Where available, HLA class I and class II types were taken from metadata supplied by the sample provider and were not determined by assay-based typing. The samples were drawn from the first 160 participants of the ongoing ImmuneRACE study and from 1,254 subjects provided by 6 global collaborators. Paper-wide results and their limitations: The quantity of clinical and demographic metadata differed by source and by participant and was supplied without curation.

TCRbeta CDR3 regions were amplified from genomic DNA using the immunoSEQ Assay, a bias-controlled multiplex PCR. The paper's processing steps were these. Within the assay, amplification of reference gene primers was used to estimate how many nucleated cells each sample contained. To quantify the absolute abundance of each unique TCRbeta CDR3 rearrangement, sequence reads were collapsed and filtered. For each sample, productive Simpson clonality was calculated by taking the square root of Simpson's diversity index across productive rearrangements. TCRdb provides this immuneACCESS table in a form limited to in-frame rearrangements. Some clones are lacking; in checked studies, under half of them reflect an unresolved V gene, and why the rest are absent is not known. V and J calls and clone size follow that table, whereas D and trimming were derived from the DNA. The sample profile shows approximately 300,000 clones; roughly nine tenths of them were found once. 6.4% of the sample is held by the ten biggest clonotypes.

From its cysteine to its phenylalanine, the CDR3 spans 19 amino acids. The DNA shown is the 57-base CDR3, in frame from base 1. Samples from volunteer blood donors who had recovered from COVID-19 were contributed by a second Seattle source. Whole blood was collected in K2EDTA tubes by collaborating institutions according to the institutions' own protocols. For TCRbeta analysis, collaborator samples were shipped as frozen whole blood, as isolated PBMCs, or as DNA extracted from either sample type. Remarks on this clone: What antigen it recognizes has not been identified. It has no much larger one-base neighbor in the sample; base qualities were not kept.

What was sequenced was peripheral blood. The receptor comes from a man younger than 35 who had recovered from COVID-19. The rearrangement joined TRBV1 to TRBJ1-3; the listed D gene, TRBD1, was not tested against the DNA. TRBV1 is tagged as a pseudogene. DNA sequence: TGCACCAGCAGCCGAATAAAACGACAGGGGAGGTACGATGGAAACACCATATATTTT. Protein translation: CTSSRIKRQGRYDGNTIYF.